The present TCR beta chain was sequenced within a study of radiotherapy plus CTLA-4 blockade in lung cancer. Study as a whole: Objective responses were recorded in 15% to 20% of patients, with disease control recorded in about 30%.

Here immunoSEQ multiplex PCR was the method, and the copy in TCRdb shows in-frame clones only, minus some. The sample yields over 100,000 clones, 81% seen once. General study points: Early shifts in blood T cell clones, with interferon-beta, reportedly predicted response best. Blood saw expansion of tumor-derived TCR clones after radiotherapy plus ipilimumab.

Points on this clone: Its cognate antigen is unknown.

Per the germline V gene, CDR1 is SGHTA and CDR2 is FQGNSA. V was cut by 4 bases and J by 3 bases, with 12 bases left in between. This CDR3 region has 14 residues. This receptor was obtained from a human donor with non-small cell lung cancer that progressed on radiotherapy plus ipilimumab. Some clones in this sample may be carry-over from other donors' samples. The sample in question was peripheral blood, obtained from a patient treated with radiotherapy plus ipilimumab. This chain links TRBV7-2 with TRBJ1-2, with D perhaps matching TRBD1 (6 bases). The DNA for the CDR3 is TGTGCCAGCAGCTCCTCCCGGACAGACTATGGCTACACCTTC. Translated: CASSSSRTDYGYTF.